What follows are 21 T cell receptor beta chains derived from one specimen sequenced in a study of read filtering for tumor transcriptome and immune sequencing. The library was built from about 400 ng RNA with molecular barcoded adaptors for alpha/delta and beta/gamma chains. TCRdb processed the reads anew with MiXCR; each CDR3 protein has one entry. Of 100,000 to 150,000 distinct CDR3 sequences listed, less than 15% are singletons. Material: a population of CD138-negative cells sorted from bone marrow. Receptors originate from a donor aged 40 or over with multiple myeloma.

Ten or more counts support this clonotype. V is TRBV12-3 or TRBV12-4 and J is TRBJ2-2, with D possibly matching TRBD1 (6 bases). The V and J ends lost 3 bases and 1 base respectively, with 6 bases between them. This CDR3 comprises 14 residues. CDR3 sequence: CASSLDRNTGELFF. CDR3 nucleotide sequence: TGTGCCAGCAGTTTGGACAGGAACACCGGGGAGCTGTTTTTT.

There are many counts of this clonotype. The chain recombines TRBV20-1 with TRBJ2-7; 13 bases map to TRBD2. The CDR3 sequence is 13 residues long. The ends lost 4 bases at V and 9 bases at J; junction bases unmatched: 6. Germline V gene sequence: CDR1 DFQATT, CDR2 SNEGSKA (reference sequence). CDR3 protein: CSATITSGRGQYF. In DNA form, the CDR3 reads TGCAGTGCTACCATTACTAGCGGGAGGGGGCAGTACTTC.

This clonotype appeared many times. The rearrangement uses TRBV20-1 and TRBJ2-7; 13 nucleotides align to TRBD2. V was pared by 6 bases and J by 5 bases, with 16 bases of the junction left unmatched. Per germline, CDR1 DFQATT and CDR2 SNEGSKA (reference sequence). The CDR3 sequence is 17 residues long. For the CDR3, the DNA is TGCAGTGCGAGAAGGACTAGCGGGAGTCTAGGCGGCCACGAGCAGTACTTC. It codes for CSARRTSGSLGGHEQYF.

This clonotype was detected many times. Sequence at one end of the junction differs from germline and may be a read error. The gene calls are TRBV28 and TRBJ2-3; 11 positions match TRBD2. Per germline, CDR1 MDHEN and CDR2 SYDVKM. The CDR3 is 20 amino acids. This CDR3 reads CASSSHPTSGSAGSIDTQYF. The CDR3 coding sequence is TGTGCCAGCAGTTCCCACCCCACTAGCGGGAGTGCGGGGAGCATAGATACGCAGTATTTT. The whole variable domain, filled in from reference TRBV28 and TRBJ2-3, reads DVKVTQSSRYLVKRTGEKVFLECVQDMDHENMFWYRQDPGLGLRLIYFSYDVKMKEKGDIPEGYSVSREKKERFSLILESASTNQTSMYLCASSSHPTSGSAGSIDTQYFGPGTRLTVL.

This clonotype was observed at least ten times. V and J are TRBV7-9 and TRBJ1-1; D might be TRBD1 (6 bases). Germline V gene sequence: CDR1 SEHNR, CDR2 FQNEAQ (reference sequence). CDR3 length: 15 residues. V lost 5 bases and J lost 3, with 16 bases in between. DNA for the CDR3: TGTGCCAGCAGCCTAGGGGGTGGGGGGGACACTGAAGCTTTCTTT. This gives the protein CASSLGGGGDTEAFF.

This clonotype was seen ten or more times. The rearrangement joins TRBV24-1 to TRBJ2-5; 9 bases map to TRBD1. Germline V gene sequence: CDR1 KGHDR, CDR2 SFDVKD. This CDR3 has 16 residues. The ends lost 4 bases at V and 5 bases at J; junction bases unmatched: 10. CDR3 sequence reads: CATSDPPGTGRETQYF. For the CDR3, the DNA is TGTGCCACCAGTGACCCACCCGGGACAGGGAGGGAGACCCAGTACTTC.

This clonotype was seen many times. In DNA, the CDR3 is TGCAGCGTTCGGCGAGGCCCCGGCACTGAAGCTTTCTTT. Amino acids: CSVRRGPGTEAFF. The rearrangement uses TRBV29-1 and TRBJ1-1, with no clear D. The CDR3 length is 13 residues. Germline V gene sequence: CDR1 SQVTM, CDR2 ANQGSEA. Trimming cost V 5 bases and J 4 bases, with 14 bases left between them.

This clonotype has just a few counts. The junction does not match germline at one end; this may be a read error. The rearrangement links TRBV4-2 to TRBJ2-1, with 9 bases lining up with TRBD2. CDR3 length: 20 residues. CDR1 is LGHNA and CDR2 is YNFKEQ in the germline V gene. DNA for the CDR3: TGTGCCAGCAGCCAATCCAGTGGGGGGACTAGCCGGAGCGCCTACAATGGGCAGTTCTTC. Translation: CASSQSSGGTSRSAYNGQFF.

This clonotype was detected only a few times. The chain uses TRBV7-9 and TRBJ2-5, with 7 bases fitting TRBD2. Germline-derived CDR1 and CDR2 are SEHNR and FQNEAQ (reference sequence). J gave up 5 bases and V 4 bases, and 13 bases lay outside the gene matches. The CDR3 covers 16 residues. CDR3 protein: CASSSVAGVDRETQYF. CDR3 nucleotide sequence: TGTGCCAGCAGCTCCGTGGCGGGAGTCGATCGCGAGACCCAGTACTTC.

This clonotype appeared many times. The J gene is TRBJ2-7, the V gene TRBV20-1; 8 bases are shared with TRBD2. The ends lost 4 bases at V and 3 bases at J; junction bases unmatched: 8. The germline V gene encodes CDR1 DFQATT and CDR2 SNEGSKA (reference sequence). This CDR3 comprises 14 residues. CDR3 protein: CSATPGGRIYEQYF. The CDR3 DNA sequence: TGCAGTGCTACCCCCGGCGGGAGGATCTACGAGCAGTACTTC.

The chain's CDR3 is CASSFRDAYEQYF. The DNA of the CDR3 is TGTGCCAGCAGTTTCCGGGACGCTTACGAGCAGTACTTC. The chain has TRBV7-9 and TRBJ2-7; D might be TRBD1 or TRBD2, each matching 5 bases. The V end lost 6 bases, the J end lost 4 bases, and 13 bases lay between the germline ends. CDR1 is SEHNR and CDR2 is FQNEAQ in the germline V gene (reference sequence). The CDR3 covers 13 residues.

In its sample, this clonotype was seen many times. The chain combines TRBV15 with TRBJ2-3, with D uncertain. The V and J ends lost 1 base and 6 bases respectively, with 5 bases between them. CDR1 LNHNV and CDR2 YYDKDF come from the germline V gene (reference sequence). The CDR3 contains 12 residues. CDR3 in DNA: TGTGCCACCAGCAGAGGAGGCGATACGCAGTATTTT. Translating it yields CATSRGGDTQYF.

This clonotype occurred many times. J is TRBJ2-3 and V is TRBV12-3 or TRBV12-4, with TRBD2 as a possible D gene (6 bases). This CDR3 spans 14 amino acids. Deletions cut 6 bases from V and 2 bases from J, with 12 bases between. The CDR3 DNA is TGTGCCAGCAGGGCACCGGGACTCACAGATACGCAGTATTTT. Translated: CASRAPGLTDTQYF.

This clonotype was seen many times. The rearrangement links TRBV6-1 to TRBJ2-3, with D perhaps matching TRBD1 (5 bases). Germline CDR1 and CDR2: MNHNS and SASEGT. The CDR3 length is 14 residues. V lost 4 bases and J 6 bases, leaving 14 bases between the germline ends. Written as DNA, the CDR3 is TGTGCCAGCAGTGTGGTCCAGGGTACCGATACGCAGTATTTT. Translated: CASSVVQGTDTQYF.

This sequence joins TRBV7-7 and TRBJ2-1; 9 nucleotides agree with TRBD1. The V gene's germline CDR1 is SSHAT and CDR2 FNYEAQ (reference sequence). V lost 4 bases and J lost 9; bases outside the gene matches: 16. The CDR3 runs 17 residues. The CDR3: CASSSQVDRGRLGEQFF. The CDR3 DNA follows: TGTGCCAGCAGCTCGCAAGTGGACAGGGGTCGTTTGGGTGAGCAGTTCTTC.

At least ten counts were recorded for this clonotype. This chain's CDR3 is CSVDSLLTGNEQFF. The CDR3 nucleotides are TGCAGCGTTGATAGCCTATTAACCGGCAATGAGCAGTTCTTC. The chain links TRBV29-1 to TRBJ2-1, with unresolved D. With 3 bases removed from V and 6 bases from J, the gap between germline ends came to 15 bases. This CDR3 contains 14 residues. Germline V gene sequence: CDR1 SQVTM, CDR2 ANQGSEA.

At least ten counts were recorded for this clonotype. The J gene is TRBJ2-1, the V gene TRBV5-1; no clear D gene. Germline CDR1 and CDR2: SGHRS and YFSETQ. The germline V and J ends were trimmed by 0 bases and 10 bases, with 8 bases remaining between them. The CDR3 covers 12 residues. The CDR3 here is CASSLGDSEQFF. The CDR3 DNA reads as TGCGCCAGCAGCTTGGGGGATAGCGAGCAGTTCTTC.

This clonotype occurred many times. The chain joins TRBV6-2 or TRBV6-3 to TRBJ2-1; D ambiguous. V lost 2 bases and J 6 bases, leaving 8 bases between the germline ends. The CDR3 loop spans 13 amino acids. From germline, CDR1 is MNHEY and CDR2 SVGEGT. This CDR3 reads CASSYKIFNEQFF. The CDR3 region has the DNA TGTGCCAGCAGTTACAAGATTTTCAATGAGCAGTTCTTC.

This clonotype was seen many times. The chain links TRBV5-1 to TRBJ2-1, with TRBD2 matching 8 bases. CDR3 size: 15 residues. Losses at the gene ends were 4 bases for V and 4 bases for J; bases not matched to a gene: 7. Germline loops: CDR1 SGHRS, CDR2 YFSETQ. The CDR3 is CASSQGLALYNEQFF. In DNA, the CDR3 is TGCGCCAGCAGCCAAGGACTAGCCCTGTACAATGAGCAGTTCTTC.

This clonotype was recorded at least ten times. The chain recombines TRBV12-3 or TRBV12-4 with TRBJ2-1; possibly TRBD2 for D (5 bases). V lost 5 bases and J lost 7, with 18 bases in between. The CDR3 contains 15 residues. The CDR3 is CASSPTSALANEQFF. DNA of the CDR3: TGTGCCAGCAGTCCTACTAGTGCCTTGGCGAATGAGCAGTTCTTC.

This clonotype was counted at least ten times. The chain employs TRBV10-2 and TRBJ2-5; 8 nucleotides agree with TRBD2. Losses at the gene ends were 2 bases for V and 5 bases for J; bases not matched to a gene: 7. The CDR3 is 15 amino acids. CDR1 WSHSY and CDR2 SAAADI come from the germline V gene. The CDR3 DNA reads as TGCGCCAGCAGTGAGCCGGGACTAGGGAGGGAGACCCAGTACTTC. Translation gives CASSEPGLGRETQYF.